This is a list of T cell receptor beta chains from one sample in a study of T cell repertoires in ileal Crohn's disease. Measured with immunoSEQ multiplex PCR; TCRdb has only the in-frame clones, and not every one. The table records 3,000 to 3,500 clones, approximately 81% of them present only once. Specimen: ileal tissue. These receptors were collected from an adult with Crohn's disease. The CDR3 runs from the conserved cysteine through the conserved F or W. Each record gives: V gene, CDR3 protein.

TRBV5-1 CASSLATSSDSNEQFF
TRBV5-5 CASSLERDSYEQYF
TRBV2 CASSALGGTYEQYF
TRBV9 CASRSDRSGANVLTF
TRBV7-2 CASSFLGGPYEQYF
TRBV7-3 CASSSLAGGYNEQFF
TRBV9 CASSLTGRTEAFF
TRBV5-4 CATEMRERYNEQFF
TRBV30 CAWKAGYEQYF
TRBV2 CASSYSLNSPLHF
TRBV7-9 CASRRTGQGNTEAFF
TRBV5-4 CASSLAGAHRETQYF
TRBV4-2 CASSQGSGGLTDTQYF
TRBV27 CASSPDRGVWNTEAFF
TRBV19 CASSTRDRDSPLHF
TRBV4-2 CASSLAFLENSPLHF
TRBV7-9 CASSGEGSYNEQFF
TRBV9 CASSARLAVNTDTQYF
TRBV27 CASSYSGEGSYEQYF
TRBV6-5 CATCVRASGRGEQFF
TRBV18 CASSPRAGGPNEQYF
TRBV7-6 CASSLSGNRYQETQYF
TRBV19 CASSIMTDSYGYTF